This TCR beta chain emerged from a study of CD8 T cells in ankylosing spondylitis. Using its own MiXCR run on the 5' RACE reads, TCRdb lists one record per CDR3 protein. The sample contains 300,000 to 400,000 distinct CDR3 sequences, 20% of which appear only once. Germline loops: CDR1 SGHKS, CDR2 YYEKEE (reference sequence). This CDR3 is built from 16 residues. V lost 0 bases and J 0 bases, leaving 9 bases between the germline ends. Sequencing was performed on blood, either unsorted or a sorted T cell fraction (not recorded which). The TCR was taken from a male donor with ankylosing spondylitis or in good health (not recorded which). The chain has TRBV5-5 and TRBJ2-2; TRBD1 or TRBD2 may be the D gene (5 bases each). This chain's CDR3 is CASSLDSGPNTGELFF. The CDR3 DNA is TGTGCCAGCAGCTTGGACTCGGGACCGAACACCGGGGAGCTGTTTTTT.